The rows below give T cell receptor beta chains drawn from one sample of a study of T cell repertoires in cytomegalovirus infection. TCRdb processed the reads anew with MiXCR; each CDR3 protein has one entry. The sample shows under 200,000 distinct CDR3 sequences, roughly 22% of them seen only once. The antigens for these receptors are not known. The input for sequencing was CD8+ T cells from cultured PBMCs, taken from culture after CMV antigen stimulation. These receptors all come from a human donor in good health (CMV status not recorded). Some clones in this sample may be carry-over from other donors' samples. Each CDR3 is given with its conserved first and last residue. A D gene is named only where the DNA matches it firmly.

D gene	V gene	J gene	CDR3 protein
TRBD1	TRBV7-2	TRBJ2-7	CASSGGTGIMYEQYF
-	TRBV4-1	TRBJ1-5	CASSHDSDSNQPQHF
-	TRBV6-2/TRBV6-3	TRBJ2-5	CASSYPERREKETQYF
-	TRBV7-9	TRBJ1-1	CASSLVGEREAFF
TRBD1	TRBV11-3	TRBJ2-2	CASSLPDRGFTGELFF
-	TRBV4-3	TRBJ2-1	CASSQGRVGDGSYNEQFF
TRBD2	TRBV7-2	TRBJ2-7	CASSFPASGGDGEQYF
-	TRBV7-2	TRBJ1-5	CASSPSLGENQPQHF
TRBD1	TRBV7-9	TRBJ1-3	CASSGGHSRDSQSSGNTIYF
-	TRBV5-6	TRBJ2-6	CASRDWFREPSNSGANVLTF
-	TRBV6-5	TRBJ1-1	CASSYSPFESTSILNTEAFF
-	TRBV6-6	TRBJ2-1	CASSSRGVYAEQFF
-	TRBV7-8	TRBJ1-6	CASTKEWLDSPLHF
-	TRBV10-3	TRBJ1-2	CAISESWNSQTQNYGYTF
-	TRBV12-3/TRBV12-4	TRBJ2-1	CASSSGLIGDEQFF
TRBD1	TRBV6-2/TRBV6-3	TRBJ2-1	CASRLDRPEQFF
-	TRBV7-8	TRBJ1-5	CASSPIGGNQPQHF
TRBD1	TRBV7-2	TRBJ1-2	CASSLPGQGAAYGYTF
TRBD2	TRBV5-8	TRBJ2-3	CASSRVGGVRTDTQYF
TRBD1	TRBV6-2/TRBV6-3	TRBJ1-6	CASSYPLDRRNSPLHF
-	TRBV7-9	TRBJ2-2	CASSFGVAGELFF
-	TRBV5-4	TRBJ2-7	CASSSGAGSYEQYF
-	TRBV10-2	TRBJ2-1	CASSEAGGRYNEQFF